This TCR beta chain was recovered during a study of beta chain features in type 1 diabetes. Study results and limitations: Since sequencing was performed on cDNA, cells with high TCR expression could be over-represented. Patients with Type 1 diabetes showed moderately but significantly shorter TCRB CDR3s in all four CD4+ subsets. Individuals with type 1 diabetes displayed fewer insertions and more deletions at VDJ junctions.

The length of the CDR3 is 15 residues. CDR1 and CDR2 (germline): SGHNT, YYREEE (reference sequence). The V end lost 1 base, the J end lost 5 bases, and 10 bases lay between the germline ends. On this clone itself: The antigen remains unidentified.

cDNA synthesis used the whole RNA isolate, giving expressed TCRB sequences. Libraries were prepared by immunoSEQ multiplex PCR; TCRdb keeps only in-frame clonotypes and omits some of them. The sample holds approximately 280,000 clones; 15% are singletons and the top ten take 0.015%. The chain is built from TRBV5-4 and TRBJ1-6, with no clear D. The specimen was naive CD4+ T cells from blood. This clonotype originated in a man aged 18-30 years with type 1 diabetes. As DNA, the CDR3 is TGTGCCAGCAGCTTGTCGGGAACCCATAATTCACCCCTCCACTTT. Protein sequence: CASSLSGTHNSPLHF.